This T cell receptor (beta chain) is from a study of identical twins (TCRdb year 2016). In terms of the full investigation: To test whether fetal clonotypes persist, this study deep-sequenced TCR alpha and beta repertoires from monozygotic twins, from unrelated adults of various ages, and from cord blood. To rule out contamination, replicate twin experiments were performed at different times with different library preparation protocols.

Library method: 5' RACE. The sequencer listed for this sample is Illumina HiSeq 2000. A universal primer binding site was added through template switching, and the final cDNA carried a unique molecular identifier so that TCR cDNA molecules could be counted accurately. First-strand cDNA for TCR alpha and beta chains was synthesized from specific primers in the conserved constant-segment region. Each cDNA library was double barcoded, with a SMART-Mk sample barcode plus Illumina barcodes, to control for contamination. TruSeq adapter sequences and Illumina sample barcodes were added in two successive PCR steps. The TCR alpha and beta cDNA libraries were sequenced on the Illumina HiSeq platform using custom primers. In the source study's methods: Raw reads were processed with MiGEC to extract unique molecular identifiers, and MiXCR was used to determine CDR3 positions. For each individual, recombination models were inferred using an EM algorithm with the repgenHMM and IGoR tools. The analysis of shared clonotypes was done with the tcR package in R, with sharing normalized by the product of cloneset sizes. To study raw recombination without the effects of thymic and clonal selection, out-of-frame nonproductive sequences were analyzed. The raw public data were reprocessed by TCRdb itself: fastp quality trimming at Q25, MiXCR clonotype calling, in-frame beta chains only. Each record represents a unique CDR3 protein, reported with the most common genes and DNA among its rows. The V and J calls and clone size come from TCRdb's table, not from the authors' own analysis. The sample table shows roughly 1,500,000 distinct CDR3 sequences, and about 30% are seen once. The top ten hold more than 0.25% of the sample.

With regard to this clonotype: No cognate antigen has been identified for it. No much larger clone is present one base from it, and per-base qualities are unavailable.

Trimming takes 4 bases from V and 3 bases from J, and the germline ends sit 25 bases apart. CDR1 and CDR2, per the germline V gene, are SGHRS and YFSETQ. CDR3 length: 18 amino acids, cysteine to phenylalanine. The read is trimmed to its CDR3 DNA, 54 bases read in frame from base 1. General findings and caveats noted by the study authors: Abundant cord blood beta clonotypes had fewer insertions, young adult naive repertoires showed a similar but weaker trend, and memory repertoires showed no such trend. A weaker excess of twin sharing was found in beta out-of-frame sequences because the signal-to-noise ratio was lowered by fewer shared sequences. Recombination models systematically underestimated out-of-frame TCR alpha sharing in monozygotic twins but agreed with sharing between unrelated individuals. Conclusions relied on cross-sectional statistical analysis, since the same donors could not be followed over many years. Zero-insertion analyses could be partly confounded by invariant T cells such as MAIT and iNKT, although diverse VJ usage argued against such confounding for most clonotypes. Compared with coincidental sharing between unrelated individuals, out-of-frame TCR alpha sequences shared between twins had an excess of sequences with low generation probability.

Every donor was a healthy Caucasian. The source of this sequence is a newborn girl in good health. Sequences were obtained from cord blood. This chain is built from TRBV5-1 and TRBJ1-1, with a weak D call of TRBD1 (6 bases match). The CDR3 is CASSPSTGLVQMHTEAFF. The nucleotide sequence reads as follows: TGCGCCAGCAGCCCGTCCACAGGGCTAGTACAAATGCACACTGAAGCTTTCTTT.